This is a list of T cell receptor beta chains from one sample in a study of cytomegalovirus exposure and HLA in healthy donors. The protocol was immunoSEQ multiplex PCR, while the TCRdb copy is restricted to in-frame clones and leaves out a portion. The sample lists 200,000 to 300,000 clones, approximately 84% occurring once. The sequencing input was PBMCs. The receptors originated from a woman aged 40-49 years in good health and CMV-seropositive. CDR3s include the opening cysteine and the closing phenylalanine or tryptophan.

>TRBJ2-6|TRBV4-2
CASSQNGGAGANVLTF
>TRBJ1-2|TRBV28
CASSPDSLLFYGYTF
>TRBJ2-7|TRBV27
CATGERRNEQYF
>TRBJ2-1|TRBV7-2
CASRLAGVRAAYNEQFF
>TRBJ1-2|TRBV5-5
CASSFMRAGANYGYTF
>TRBJ2-1|TRBV28
CASTNGDKNNEQFF
>TRBJ2-1|TRBV11-3
CASSPIAGVVGEQFF
>TRBJ2-7|TRBV6-5
CASSSWTDNRGYEQYF
>TRBJ2-3|TRBV14
CASSQAPGQLGYTQYF
>TRBJ2-7|TRBV6-6
CASGRAGSYEQYF
>TRBJ2-1|TRBV28
CASSFMRSANEREQFF
>TRBJ1-1|TRBV9
CASSVVGQGNTEAFF
>TRBJ1-1|TRBV4-2
CASSQEPEGRAEAFF
>TRBJ2-3|TRBV7-9
CASSLRTGPTDTQYF
>TRBJ2-7|TRBV9
CASSVDLAAESYEQYF
>TRBJ2-4|TRBV29-1
CSVVGQGAPIQYF
>TRBJ1-2|TRBV2
CASRDTGNYGYTF
>TRBJ2-7|TRBV7-8
CASSLAGGTGSYEQYF
>TRBJ1-2|TRBV5-1
CASSWTGGTSYGYTF
>TRBJ1-4|TRBV4-3
CASSQRSGSGEKLFF
>TRBJ1-3|TRBV5-5
CASSGGQGFSGNTIYF
>TRBJ2-6|TRBV10-3
CAITTDGSGANVLTF
>TRBJ2-3|TRBV5-1
CASSLPSGTGGTDTQYF